This T cell receptor beta chain came from a study of cytomegalovirus exposure and HLA in healthy donors. The PCR used 60 Vbeta and 13 Jbeta primers. Sequencing was performed with immunoSEQ multiplex PCR; in TCRdb, only in-frame clones are kept and a portion is missing. Of around 87,000 clones listed, around 85% were seen once; the top ten hold roughly 1.1%. This CDR3 spans 17 amino acids. V was pared by 5 bases and J by 5 bases, with 12 bases of the junction left unmatched. Germline V lookup: CDR1 SGHNT, CDR2 YENEEA. V usage is TRBV11-3 and J usage is TRBJ2-1; 10 nucleotides match TRBD2. The sequence was obtained from a girl aged 2-10 years in good health and CMV-seropositive. The sample consisted of PBMCs. CDR3 region: CASSGKLAGLLNNEQFF. In DNA, the CDR3 is TGTGCCAGCAGCGGAAAACTAGCGGGATTACTTAACAATGAGCAGTTCTTC.